This is a list of T cell receptor beta chains from one sample in a study of Ad26.COV2.S vaccination and SARS-CoV-2 variants. Sequencing used immunoSEQ multiplex PCR; TCRdb keeps in-frame clones, though not all of them. This sample yields 200,000 to 250,000 clones, of which approximately 88% are seen a single time; around 11% belongs to the top ten. Sequencing was performed on peripheral blood, taken in a trial of Ad26.COV2.S vaccine versus placebo. The receptors derive from a person between 18 and 65 years old who received the Ad26.COV2.S COVID-19 vaccine or a placebo. The CDR3 runs from the conserved cysteine through the conserved F or W. D genes are given only for firm matches. Part of the rows lack a size; the others show once, few, many or a class for expanded clones.

>TRBV27|NA|TRBJ2-5|NA
CASSPRIGVRETQYF
TGTGCCAGCAGTCCCCGAATAGGGGTCCGGGAGACCCAGTACTTC
>TRBV30|once|TRBJ2-3|TRBD2
CAWGLAGGSTDTQYF
TGTGCCTGGGGACTAGCGGGGGGTAGCACAGATACGCAGTATTTT
>TRBV4-2|NA|TRBJ2-2|NA
CASRNRNGELFF
TGTGCCAGCAGGAACCGGAACGGGGAGCTGTTTTTT
>TRBV5-1|NA|TRBJ2-2|NA
CASSSLGGRTGELFF
TGCGCCAGCAGCTCTCTTGGGGGCCGGACCGGGGAGCTGTTTTTT
>TRBV10-3|few|TRBJ1-6|NA
CAISERGTINSPLHF
TGTGCCATCAGTGAAAGGGGGACAATCAATTCACCCCTCCACTTT
>TRBV28|NA|TRBJ2-7|NA
CASSPPPTDSSYEQYF
TGTGCCAGCAGTCCCCCTCCGACGGATAGCTCCTACGAGCAGTACTTC
>TRBV10-3|NA|TRBJ2-5|TRBD1
CAISETTGVGETQYF
TGTGCCATCAGTGAGACAACAGGGGTAGGAGAGACCCAGTACTTC
>TRBV7-9|NA|TRBJ2-1|NA
CASSPSGLALTSEQFF
TGTGCCAGCAGCCCGAGCGGGCTAGCCCTCACGAGTGAGCAGTTCTTC
>TRBV7-3|NA|TRBJ1-1|TRBD1
CASTHFDIRDRGEEAFF
TGTGCCAGCACCCATTTCGATATTAGGGACAGGGGAGAAGAAGCTTTCTTT
>TRBV7-9|NA|TRBJ2-2|TRBD2
CASSRGLAGAGGELFF
TGTGCCAGCAGCCGTGGACTAGCGGGAGCCGGCGGGGAGCTGTTTTTT
>TRBV27|NA|TRBJ1-5|NA
CASSDQGNQPQHF
TGTGCCAGCAGTGATCAGGGAAATCAGCCCCAGCATTTT
>TRBV7-6|NA|TRBJ2-3|NA
CASSPTGAHTDTQYF
TGTGCCAGCAGCCCGACAGGAGCCCACACAGATACGCAGTATTTT
>TRBV28|NA|TRBJ2-5|NA
CASSLALRETQYF
TGTGCCAGCAGTTTAGCCTTGAGGGAGACCCAGTACTTC
>TRBV1|NA|TRBJ2-3|NA
CTSSREDTDTQYF
TGCACCAGCAGCCGAGAAGACACAGATACGCAGTATTTT
>TRBV18|NA|TRBJ1-6|NA
CASSRAGQGNYNSPLHF
TGTGCCAGCTCACGAGCCGGGCAGGGTAATTATAATTCACCCCTCCACTTT